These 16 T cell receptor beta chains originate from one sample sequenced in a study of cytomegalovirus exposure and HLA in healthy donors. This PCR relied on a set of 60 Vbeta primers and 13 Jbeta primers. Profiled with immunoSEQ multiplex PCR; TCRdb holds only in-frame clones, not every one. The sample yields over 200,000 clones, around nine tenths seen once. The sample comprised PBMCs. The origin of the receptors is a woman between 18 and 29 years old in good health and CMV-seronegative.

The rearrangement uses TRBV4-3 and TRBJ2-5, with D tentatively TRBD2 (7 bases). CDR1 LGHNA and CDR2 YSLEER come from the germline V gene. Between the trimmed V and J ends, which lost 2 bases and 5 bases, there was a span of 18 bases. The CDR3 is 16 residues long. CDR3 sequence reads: CASSQNGAGAGETQYF. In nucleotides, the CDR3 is TGCGCCAGCAGCCAAAACGGGGCGGGGGCCGGGGAGACCCAGTACTTC.

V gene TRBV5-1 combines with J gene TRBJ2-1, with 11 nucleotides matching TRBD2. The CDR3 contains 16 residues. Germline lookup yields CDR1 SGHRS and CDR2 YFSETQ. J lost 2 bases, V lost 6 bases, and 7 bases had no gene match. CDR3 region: CASTDTTSGTYNEQFF. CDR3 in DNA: TGCGCCAGCACCGACACGACTAGCGGGACCTACAATGAGCAGTTCTTC.

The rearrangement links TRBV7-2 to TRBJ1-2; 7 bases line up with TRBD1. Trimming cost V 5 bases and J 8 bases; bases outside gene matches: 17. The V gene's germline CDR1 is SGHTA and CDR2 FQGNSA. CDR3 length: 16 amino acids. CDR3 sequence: CASSIDRTTGSGGYTF. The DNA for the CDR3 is TGTGCCAGCAGCATAGATCGTACGACAGGGTCAGGGGGCTACACCTTC.

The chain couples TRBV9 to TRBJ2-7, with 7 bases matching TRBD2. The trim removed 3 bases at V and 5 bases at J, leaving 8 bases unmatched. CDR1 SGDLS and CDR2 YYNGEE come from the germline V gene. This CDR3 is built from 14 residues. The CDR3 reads CASSGSTSLDEQYF. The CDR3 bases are TGTGCCAGCAGCGGATCGACTAGCTTGGACGAGCAGTACTTC.

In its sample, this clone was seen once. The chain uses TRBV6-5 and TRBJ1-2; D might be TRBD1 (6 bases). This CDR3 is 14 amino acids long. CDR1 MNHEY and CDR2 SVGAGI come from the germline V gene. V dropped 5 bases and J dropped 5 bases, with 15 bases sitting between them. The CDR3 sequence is CASSRDTGSYGYTF. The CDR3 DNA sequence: TGTGCCAGCAGTCGGGACACCGGATCTTATGGCTACACCTTC.

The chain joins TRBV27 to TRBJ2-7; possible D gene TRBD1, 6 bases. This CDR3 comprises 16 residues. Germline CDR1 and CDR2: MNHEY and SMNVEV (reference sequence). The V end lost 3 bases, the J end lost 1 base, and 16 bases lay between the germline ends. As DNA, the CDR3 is TGTGCCAGCAGTTTGGGAGACAGGCCTCGTTCCTACGAGCAGTACTTC. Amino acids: CASSLGDRPRSYEQYF.

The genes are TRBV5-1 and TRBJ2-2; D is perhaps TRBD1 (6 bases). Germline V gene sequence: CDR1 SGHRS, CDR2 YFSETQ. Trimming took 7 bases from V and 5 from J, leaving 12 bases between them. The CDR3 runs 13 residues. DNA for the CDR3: TGCGCCAGCTCAGGACAGTTGACCGGGGAGCTGTTTTTT. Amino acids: CASSGQLTGELFF.

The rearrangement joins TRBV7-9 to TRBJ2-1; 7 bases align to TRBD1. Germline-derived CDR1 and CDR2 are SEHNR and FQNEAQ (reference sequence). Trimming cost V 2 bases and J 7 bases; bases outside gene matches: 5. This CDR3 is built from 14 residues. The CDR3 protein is CASSLPGTANEQFF. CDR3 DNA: TGTGCCAGCAGCTTACCCGGGACAGCAAATGAGCAGTTCTTC.

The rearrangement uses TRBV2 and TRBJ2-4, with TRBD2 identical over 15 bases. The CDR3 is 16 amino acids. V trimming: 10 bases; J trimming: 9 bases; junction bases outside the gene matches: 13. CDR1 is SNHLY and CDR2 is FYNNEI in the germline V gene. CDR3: CATSGTSGGTGTIQYF. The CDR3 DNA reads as TGTGCCACTTCCGGGACTAGCGGGGGGACGGGTACCATTCAGTACTTC.

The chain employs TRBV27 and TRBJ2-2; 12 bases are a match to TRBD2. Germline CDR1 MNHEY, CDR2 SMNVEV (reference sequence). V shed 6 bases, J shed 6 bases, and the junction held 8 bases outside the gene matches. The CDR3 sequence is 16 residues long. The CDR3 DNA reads TGTGCCAGCAGGCTAGCGGGAGGGCAGTTGGCCGGGGAGCTGTTTTTT. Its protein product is CASRLAGGQLAGELFF.

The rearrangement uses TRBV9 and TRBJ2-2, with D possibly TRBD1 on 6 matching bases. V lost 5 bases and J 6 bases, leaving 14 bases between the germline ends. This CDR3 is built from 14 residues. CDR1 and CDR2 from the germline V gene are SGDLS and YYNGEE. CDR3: CASRPRGGSGELFF. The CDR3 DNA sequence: TGTGCCAGCAGGCCGAGAGGGGGTTCCGGGGAGCTGTTTTTT.

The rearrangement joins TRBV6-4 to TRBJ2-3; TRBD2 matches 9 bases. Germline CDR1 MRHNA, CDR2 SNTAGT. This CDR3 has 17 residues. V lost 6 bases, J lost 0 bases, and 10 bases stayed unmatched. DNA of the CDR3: TGTGCCAGCAGCCGACCACGAGCGGGGGGTAGCACAGATACGCAGTATTTT. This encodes CASSRPRAGGSTDTQYF.

CDR3 amino acids: CASSQAWDRSSYEQYF. The CDR3 nucleotides read TGCGCCAGCAGCCAAGCCTGGGACAGGAGCTCCTACGAGCAGTACTTC. V gene TRBV4-3 combines with J gene TRBJ2-7, with TRBD1 matching over 8 bases. Losses at the gene ends were 1 base for V and 0 bases for J; bases not matched to a gene: 5. The CDR3 covers 16 residues. Germline loops: CDR1 LGHNA, CDR2 YSLEER.

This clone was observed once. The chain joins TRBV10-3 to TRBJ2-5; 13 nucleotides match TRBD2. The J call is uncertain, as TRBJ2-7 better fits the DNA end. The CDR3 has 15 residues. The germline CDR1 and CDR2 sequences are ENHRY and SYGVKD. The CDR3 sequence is CAISVGLAGAYEQYF. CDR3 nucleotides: TGTGCCATCAGTGTCGGACTAGCGGGAGCCTACGAGCAGTACTTC.

The CDR3 DNA sequence: TGTGCCAGCAGCTTAGGGGCGGGGGGTCGCTTGAAGTACTTC. Translation: CASSLGAGGRLKYF. The J gene is TRBJ2-7, the V gene TRBV11-2; TRBD2 matches at 8 bases. The CDR3 extends over 14 amino acids. The V gene's germline CDR1 is SGHAT and CDR2 FQNNGV. V lost 1 base to trimming and J lost 11 bases; unmatched junction nucleotides: 10. The variable domain in full, completed from reference TRBV11-2 and TRBJ2-7, reads EAGVAQSPRYKIIEKRQSVAFWCNPISGHATLYWYQQILGQGPKLLIQFQNNGVVDDSQLPKDRFSAERLKGVDSTLKIQPAKLEDSAVYLCASSLGAGGRLKYFGPGTRLTVT.

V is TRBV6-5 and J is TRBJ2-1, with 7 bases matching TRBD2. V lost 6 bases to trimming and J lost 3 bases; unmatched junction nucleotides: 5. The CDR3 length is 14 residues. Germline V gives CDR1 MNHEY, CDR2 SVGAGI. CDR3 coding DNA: TGTGCCAGCAGAAGCGGGAATAACTACAATGAGCAGTTCTTC. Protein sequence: CASRSGNNYNEQFF.